The 25 T cell receptor beta chains presented below share a single source sample, sequenced in a study of T-cell memory formation after mild COVID-19. TCRdb ran MiXCR on the 5' RACE reads and lists one entry per CDR3 protein. The sample comprises around 470,000 distinct CDR3 sequences, 20% of which are singletons, and 7.5% to 9.5% rests with the top ten. The sample was PBMCs or a T cell subset sorted from them (not recorded which). Receptor source: an adult woman who had mild COVID-19 (a few samples of this study predate the infection). Cell type and time point are not known.

The chain couples TRBV12-3 or TRBV12-4 to TRBJ1-1; a weak D match, TRBD1 (5 bases). This CDR3 is built from 14 residues. V was cut by 6 bases and J by 5 bases, with 16 bases left in between. The CDR3, as DNA: TGTGCCAGCAGCTTAATTGGGGGTTTAACTGAAGCTTTCTTT. Translation: CASSLIGGLTEAFF.

V gene TRBV30 combines with J gene TRBJ1-1, with a tentative D call TRBD1 (6 bases). Germline loops: CDR1 GTSNPN, CDR2 SVGIG (reference sequence). V lost 5 bases and J 1 base, leaving 14 bases between the germline ends. The CDR3 spans 14 residues. The CDR3 is CAWSRGRTNTEAFF. CDR3 bases: TGTGCCTGGTCCAGGGGCCGGACGAACACTGAAGCTTTCTTT.

This clonotype occurred a few times. J is TRBJ2-1 and V is TRBV7-9; TRBD2 agrees at 7 bases. CDR1 is SEHNR, CDR2 FQNEAQ, per germline (reference sequence). V lost 0 bases to trimming and J lost 10 bases; unmatched junction nucleotides: 6. CDR3 size: 14 residues. CDR3 DNA: TGTGCCAGCAGCTTAGCAGCGGGGTCGGGGGAGCAGTTCTTC. Encoded protein: CASSLAAGSGEQFF.

This clonotype was recorded a few times. The rearrangement links TRBV5-1 to TRBJ2-4; 7 positions match TRBD2. The V segment lost 4 bases and the J segment 0 bases; nucleotides outside the gene matches: 7. From germline, CDR1 is SGHRS and CDR2 YFSETQ. The CDR3 consists of 16 residues. In DNA form, the CDR3 reads TGCGCCAGCAGCCCAACCGGGGGGATAGCCAAAAACATTCAGTACTTC. Its translation is CASSPTGGIAKNIQYF.

This chain joins TRBV24-1 and TRBJ1-5; maybe TRBD1 (5 bases). Trimming took off 4 bases at V and 4 bases at J, with 16 bases between the two ends. The CDR3 contains 16 residues. Germline lookup yields CDR1 KGHDR and CDR2 SFDVKD. CDR3 sequence (DNA): TGTGCCACCAGTGAACCCGGGGCTCGTCCTAATCAGCCCCAGCATTTT. Translating it yields CATSEPGARPNQPQHF.

This clonotype was seen only a few times. The gene calls are TRBV7-9 and TRBJ2-7, with 9 bases lining up with TRBD2. Trimming took 1 base from V and 4 from J; bases not matched to a gene: 14. CDR1 is SEHNR and CDR2 is FQNEAQ in the germline V gene (reference sequence). This CDR3 has 18 residues. The CDR3 loop is CASSLGDGGSGSPYEQYF. The CDR3 DNA follows: TGTGCCAGCAGCTTAGGCGATGGGGGTAGCGGGAGCCCTTACGAGCAGTACTTC.

The V gene is TRBV10-3, the J gene TRBJ2-3; the D gene is possibly TRBD1 (5 bases). Trimming removed 8 bases from V and 2 bases from J, with 8 bases in between. The CDR3 has 12 amino acids. The germline gives CDR1 ENHRY, CDR2 SYGVKD. The CDR3 DNA reads as TGTGCCATCGGCAGGGACACAGATACGCAGTATTTT. It yields the protein CAIGRDTDTQYF.

The rearrangement uses TRBV12-3 or TRBV12-4 and TRBJ2-2, with D uncertain. V was trimmed by 5 bases and J by 6 bases, leaving 13 bases between them. This CDR3 comprises 14 residues. CDR3 in DNA: TGTGCCAGCAGTAACTCAATGTGGGCCGGGGAGCTGTTTTTT. Its protein product is CASSNSMWAGELFF.

This clonotype was counted between two and nine times. V and J are TRBV5-1 and TRBJ2-3; 8 bases line up with TRBD1. J was trimmed by 4 bases and V by 3 bases; bases with no gene match: 10. Per the germline V gene, CDR1 is SGHRS and CDR2 is YFSETQ. The CDR3 is 16 amino acids. CDR3 in DNA: TGCGCCAGCAGCTCTGACAGGGGTTGGAGGTCAGATACGCAGTATTTT. Protein sequence: CASSSDRGWRSDTQYF.

This clonotype was counted a few times. The chain joins TRBV30 to TRBJ1-1; no definite D call. V was pared by 4 bases and J by 3 bases, with 12 bases between. This CDR3 has 13 residues. The germline V gene encodes CDR1 GTSNPN and CDR2 SVGIG (reference sequence). CDR3 in DNA: TGTGCCTGGATGAGTGGCTGGGACACTGAAGCTTTCTTT. This encodes CAWMSGWDTEAFF.

The chain links TRBV6-2 or TRBV6-3 to TRBJ1-1, with a possible D match to TRBD1 (5 bases). The germline V gene has CDR1 MNHEY and CDR2 SVGEGT. V was pared by 0 bases and J by 4 bases, with 12 bases between. This CDR3 comprises 15 residues. CDR3 in amino acids: CASSYSGASGTEAFF. The CDR3, as DNA: TGTGCCAGCAGTTACTCCGGGGCAAGCGGCACTGAAGCTTTCTTT.

The gene calls are TRBV18 and TRBJ2-1; 11 bases match TRBD2. This CDR3 has 17 residues. Trimming took 5 bases from V and 2 from J; bases not matched to a gene: 8. CDR1 and CDR2 (germline): KGHSH, LQKENI. CDR3 coding DNA: TGTGCCAGCTCAAGATCGCGACTAGCGGGACCCTACAATGAGCAGTTCTTC. As protein: CASSRSRLAGPYNEQFF.

This clonotype was counted only a few times. The chain recombines TRBV24-1 with TRBJ2-1, with no clear D. Germline loops: CDR1 KGHDR, CDR2 SFDVKD. Trimming left V 4 bases short and J 0 bases short, with 9 bases between. This CDR3 contains 15 residues. CDR3 residues: CATSDRLYSYNEQFF. CDR3 coding DNA: TGTGCCACCAGTGACCGACTGTACTCCTACAATGAGCAGTTCTTC.

V is TRBV20-1 and J is TRBJ1-1, with D hard to call. V was cut by 5 bases and J by 1 base, with 11 bases left in between. This CDR3 is 13 amino acids long. Germline CDR1 DFQATT, CDR2 SNEGSKA (reference sequence). The CDR3 region has the DNA TGCAGTGCTCCTAGGAGGGAGAACACTGAAGCTTTCTTT. It codes for CSAPRRENTEAFF.

In its sample, this clonotype was seen a few times. The V gene is TRBV5-1, the J gene TRBJ2-1; maybe TRBD2 (5 bases). V shed 5 bases and J shed 6 bases, with 18 bases lying between them. Germline-derived CDR1 and CDR2 are SGHRS and YFSETQ. The CDR3 loop spans 15 amino acids. The CDR3 region has the DNA TGCGCCAGCAGTCAGCAGGACTCGGATGCCAATGAGCAGTTCTTC. This gives the protein CASSQQDSDANEQFF.

The J gene is TRBJ2-5, the V gene TRBV5-1; 8 nucleotides line up with TRBD2. The CDR3 is 14 amino acids. The J segment lost 7 bases and the V segment lost 9 bases, leaving 14 bases of the junction unmatched. Germline loops: CDR1 SGHRS, CDR2 YFSETQ. CDR3 sequence (DNA): TGCGCCACCCCGGACACTCCGGCGGGGGGGACCCAGTACTTC. Its protein product is CATPDTPAGGTQYF.

This clonotype turned up a few times. The V call is TRBV6-5, the J call TRBJ2-1, with TRBD2 identical over 9 bases. Per the germline V gene, CDR1 is MNHEY and CDR2 is SVGAGI. Germline trimming cut 0 bases from V and 7 bases from J; bases unmatched to any gene: 10. CDR3 length: 17 residues. This CDR3 reads CASSYSSNLAGMNEQFF. CDR3 nucleotide sequence: TGTGCCAGCAGTTACTCGAGTAATCTAGCGGGAATGAATGAGCAGTTCTTC.

The genes are TRBV29-1 and TRBJ2-1; 10 positions match TRBD1. V was clipped by 3 bases and J by 4 bases; unmatched bases: 3. This CDR3 spans 14 amino acids. Germline CDR1 and CDR2: SQVTM and ANQGSEA. CDR3 sequence: CSVDMGQGYNEQFF. CDR3 in DNA: TGCAGCGTTGATATGGGACAGGGGTACAATGAGCAGTTCTTC.

This clonotype showed up just a few times. The V and J genes are TRBV7-9 and TRBJ2-5; D might be TRBD1 (6 bases). Per germline, CDR1 SEHNR and CDR2 FQNEAQ (reference sequence). Trimming cost V 1 base and J 5 bases, with 20 bases left between them. The CDR3 loop spans 17 amino acids. CDR3: CASSLDPLDRWKETQYF. The CDR3 DNA follows: TGTGCCAGCAGCTTAGATCCCCTGGACAGATGGAAGGAGACCCAGTACTTC.

The chain has TRBV19 and TRBJ1-6; tentatively, D is TRBD1 (5 bases). V was cut by 0 bases and J by 7 bases, with 10 bases left in between. The CDR3 sequence is 15 residues long. CDR1 is LNHDA and CDR2 is SQIVND in the germline V gene (reference sequence). In nucleotides, the CDR3 is TGTGCCAGTAGTATAGAGAGGGGCGTCAATTCACCCCTCCACTTT. Protein product: CASSIERGVNSPLHF.

The chain links TRBV30 to TRBJ1-5, with D hard to call. CDR1 is GTSNPN and CDR2 is SVGIG in the germline V gene (reference sequence). V was cut by 0 bases and J by 8 bases, with 17 bases left in between. The CDR3 has 15 amino acids. The CDR3 coding sequence is TGTGCCTGGAGTGTAAAAGGTTCCCCCGGGGAGCCCCAGCATTTT. Residues: CAWSVKGSPGEPQHF.

The J gene is TRBJ2-5, the V gene TRBV5-8, with 9 positions matching TRBD1. CDR1 is SGHTS, CDR2 YDEGEE, per germline. This CDR3 has 15 amino acids. The trim removed 2 bases at V and 5 bases at J, leaving 7 bases unmatched. In DNA, the CDR3 is TGTGCCAGCAGCTTTAACACAGGGGGCAGGGAGACCCAGTACTTC. Translation gives CASSFNTGGRETQYF.

The chain couples TRBV29-1 to TRBJ2-1, with 9 bases that match TRBD2. The CDR3 sequence is 15 residues long. J gave up 0 bases and V 3 bases, and 3 bases lay outside the gene matches. Germline assignment: CDR1 SQVTM and CDR2 ANQGSEA. The chain's CDR3 is CSVERGGSSYNEQFF. For the CDR3, the DNA is TGCAGCGTTGAGCGGGGGGGAAGCTCCTACAATGAGCAGTTCTTC.

The chain has TRBV5-6 and TRBJ2-7, with 9 bases that match TRBD1. The CDR3 sequence is 15 residues long. V shed 6 bases and J 5 bases; nucleotides not matched to a gene: 12. Germline V gene sequence: CDR1 SGHDT, CDR2 YYEEEE. CDR3 sequence reads: CASTFWDRDTHEQYF. CDR3 DNA: TGTGCCAGCACCTTTTGGGACAGGGATACTCACGAGCAGTACTTC.

This clonotype was picked up a small number of times. V usage is TRBV18 and J usage is TRBJ2-7; D gene ambiguous. The CDR3 runs to 15 residues. The V gene lost 6 bases and the J gene lost 1 base, with 16 bases spanning the gap. CDR1 and CDR2 (germline): KGHSH, LQKENI. The CDR3 nucleotides are TGTGCCAGCTCGAACAGACTTACTTCATCCTACGAGCAGTACTTC. Translating it yields CASSNRLTSSYEQYF.